This is a list of T cell receptor beta chains from one sample in a study of cytomegalovirus exposure and HLA in healthy donors. TCRdb's table, derived via immunoSEQ multiplex PCR, lists solely in-frame clones and lacks some. The profile shows 200,000 or so clones, 75% to 85% of them singletons. The sequenced material came from PBMCs. The receptor set was obtained from a woman aged 45-65 years in good health and CMV-seropositive. CDR3s include the opening cysteine and the closing phenylalanine or tryptophan. The D gene is left open where the match is weak. Rows may omit the clone size; those that give it use once, few, many or a size class.

clone_size	j_call	d_call	v_call	cdr3_nt	cdr3_aa
-	TRBJ2-7	TRBD2	TRBV7-9	TGTTCCAGCAGCTCTCTAGCGGAAAAAACCGAGCAGTACTTC	CSSSSLAEKTEQYF
-	TRBJ1-4	TRBD1	TRBV18	TGTGCCAGCTCAGGGACAGGAAATGAAAAACTGTTTTTT	CASSGTGNEKLFF
-	TRBJ2-3	-	TRBV7-9	TGTGCCAGCAGCTCCCAGGTCCAGCAGTATTTT	CASSSQVQQYF
-	TRBJ1-5	-	TRBV6-5	TGTGCCAGCAGCCGAACAGGGTCGGACAATCAGCCCCAGCATTTT	CASSRTGSDNQPQHF
-	TRBJ1-1	-	TRBV6-5	TGTGCCAGCAGTTACCACACTTCAAGAGGAGCTTTCTTT	CASSYHTSRGAFF
once	TRBJ1-2	-	TRBV21-1	TGTGCCAGCAGCAAAGCTGGCAGGGGGAGATATGGCTACACCTTC	CASSKAGRGRYGYTF
-	TRBJ1-4	-	TRBV28	TGTGCCAGCAGTTTAGCAGGGGCCCCCGAAAAACTGTTTTTT	CASSLAGAPEKLFF
once	TRBJ1-2	-	TRBV9	-	CASSFGSGGRGDYGYTF
-	TRBJ1-1	TRBD1	TRBV25-1	TGTGCCAGCAGTGAATCGGGCAGGGGGCGCATGAGCACTGAAGCTTTCTTT	CASSESGRGRMSTEAFF
-	TRBJ2-7	TRBD1	TRBV10-3	TGTGCCATCAGTTCCCGGGGACAGGGCTACGAGCAGTACTTC	CAISSRGQGYEQYF
-	TRBJ1-2	TRBD1	TRBV19	TGTGCCAGTAGTACCGGGACAGCGAGGGGCTACACCTTC	CASSTGTARGYTF
-	TRBJ1-3	-	TRBV28	TGTGCCAGCAGTCCCCAGGGTTACAATGGAAACACCATATATTTT	CASSPQGYNGNTIYF
-	TRBJ1-6	TRBD1	TRBV28	TGTGCCAGCAGAACGGGACAGGGGAGATCACCCCTCCACTTT	CASRTGQGRSPLHF
-	TRBJ1-5	TRBD1	TRBV6-6	TGTGCCAGCGGAACAGGGGGCAATCAGCCCCAGCATTTT	CASGTGGNQPQHF
few	TRBJ2-1	TRBD2	TRBV29-1	TGCAGCGTTGGCCAGACTAGCGGGGCCCATCCTGAGCAGTTCTTC	CSVGQTSGAHPEQFF
-	TRBJ2-1	TRBD1	TRBV5-6	TGTGCCAGCAGCTTCGGACAGGTTAGGGGCAATGAGCAGTTCTTC	CASSFGQVRGNEQFF
-	TRBJ1-4	TRBD1	TRBV6-5	TGTGCCAGCAGTCCAACAGGGGGCCCTCGGGAAAAACTGTTTTTT	CASSPTGGPREKLFF
-	TRBJ2-3	-	TRBV9	TGTGCCAGCAGCGTAGGACAGGTTAGGGCGGATACGCAGTATTTT	CASSVGQVRADTQYF
-	TRBJ2-3	-	TRBV11-2	TGTGCCACCGGCGGACTAACCACAGATACGCAGTATTTT	CATGGLTTDTQYF
-	TRBJ2-3	TRBD2	TRBV5-1	TGCGCCAGCACCTCACGTCCAGCGGGAGATAGGAATACGCAGTATTTT	CASTSRPAGDRNTQYF
-	TRBJ2-6	TRBD2	TRBV27	TGTGCCAGCAGCTCTCGACTAGCGGGGGGGGCCTCTGGGGCCAACGTCCTGACTTTC	CASSSRLAGGASGANVLTF
few	TRBJ2-7	TRBD1	TRBV15	TGTGCCACCAGCAGAGGTGCCGGGACAGACGTCTACGAGCAGTACTTC	CATSRGAGTDVYEQYF
once	TRBJ2-1	-	TRBV23-1	TGCGCCAGCAGTCCGGACAGACATGAGCAGTTCTTC	CASSPDRHEQFF
few	TRBJ2-1	TRBD2	TRBV10-1	TGCGCCAGCAGTAGGCAGCGGGAGGGTTATGAGCAGTTCTTC	CASSRQREGYEQFF
few	TRBJ2-1	TRBD2	TRBV6-1	TGTGCCAGCCTCGGACTAGCGGGAGAGGATGAGCAGTTCTTC	CASLGLAGEDEQFF
-	TRBJ1-2	TRBD1	TRBV11-2	TGTGCCAGCAGCTATACAGGGGATTATGGCTACACCTTC	CASSYTGDYGYTF
-	TRBJ2-2	TRBD1	TRBV5-6	TGTGCCAGCAGCCCCAGGGGGATCGGGGAGCTGTTTTTT	CASSPRGIGELFF
-	TRBJ2-3	-	TRBV5-1	TGCGCCAGCAGCTCTGGGGGACATCCCACAGATACGCAGTATTTT	CASSSGGHPTDTQYF
few	TRBJ2-3	-	TRBV27	TGTGCCAGCCGCCCGCGGTCTGACACAGATACGCAGTATTTT	CASRPRSDTDTQYF
-	TRBJ2-7	-	TRBV5-8	TGTGCCAGCAGCTGGAGGGGAATGGACGAGCAGTACTTC	CASSWRGMDEQYF
-	TRBJ1-3	TRBD1	TRBV7-8	TGTGCCAGCAGCGCTAGACAGGGGGCTGGAAACACCATATATTTT	CASSARQGAGNTIYF
-	TRBJ1-2	TRBD1	TRBV5-1	TGCGCCAGCAGCTCGAATACAGGGGACAACTATGGCTACACCTTC	CASSSNTGDNYGYTF
-	TRBJ2-2	TRBD1	TRBV29-1	TGCAGCGTCCAAGGACAGGGAAACACCGGGGAGCTGTTTTTT	CSVQGQGNTGELFF
few	TRBJ1-1	TRBD1	TRBV25-1	TGTGCCAGCAGTGGGACAGGGGAAAGCACTGAAGCTTTCTTT	CASSGTGESTEAFF
-	TRBJ2-5	TRBD1	TRBV6-1	TGTGCCAGCAGTGTAACCACAGGGGGCCACCAAGAGACCCAGTACTTC	CASSVTTGGHQETQYF
-	TRBJ2-1	TRBD2	TRBV11-2	TGTGCCAGCAGCTTACCTAGCGGTCGGGGTGAGCAGTTCTTC	CASSLPSGRGEQFF
once	TRBJ2-2	TRBD2	TRBV5-4	TGTGCCAGCAGCTTGGGAGGTAGCGGGGGGGCGTCCGGGGAGCTGTTTTTT	CASSLGGSGGASGELFF
-	TRBJ2-7	-	TRBV7-9	TGTGCCAGCAGCACAGGGACCAAATACGAGCAGTACTTC	CASSTGTKYEQYF
-	TRBJ2-3	-	TRBV28	TGTGCCAGCAGTTTTCGTCCCATAAGAGGAGATACGCAGTATTTT	CASSFRPIRGDTQYF
-	TRBJ1-3	TRBD1	TRBV5-1	TGCGCCAGCAGCTTGACAGGGGCTGGAAACACCATATATTTT	CASSLTGAGNTIYF
-	TRBJ2-3	-	TRBV7-6	TGTGCCAGCAGCTTACAGCGGGGCACAGATACGCAGTATTTT	CASSLQRGTDTQYF
-	TRBJ2-1	TRBD1	TRBV25-1	TGTGCCAGCAGTGCATACAGGGGGGACCCCAATGAGCAGTTCTTC	CASSAYRGDPNEQFF
-	TRBJ2-1	-	TRBV5-4	TGTGCCAGCAGCTTGGAGCTTCAGGGGCCCCCTTACAATGAGCAGTTCTTC	CASSLELQGPPYNEQFF
-	TRBJ2-1	-	TRBV2	TGTGCCAGCAGCCTCGCACTCTACAATGAGCAGTTCTTC	CASSLALYNEQFF
once	TRBJ1-4	-	TRBV27	TGTGCCAGCAGTTGGTCCCGGGGAAATGAAAAACTGTTTTTT	CASSWSRGNEKLFF
-	TRBJ2-2	TRBD1	TRBV6-1	TGTGCCAGCTCGGGACAGGCACTGGTCCCCGGGGAGCTGTTTTTT	CASSGQALVPGELFF
-	TRBJ1-4	-	TRBV19	TGTGCCAGTAGTATGGACTATCAACTGTTTTTT	CASSMDYQLFF
-	TRBJ2-6	TRBD2	TRBV5-1	TGCGCCAGCAGCTTGTTAGCGGGAGCAGCTGGGGCCAACGTCCTGACTTTC	CASSLLAGAAGANVLTF
-	TRBJ2-3	-	TRBV30	TGTGCCTGGGTTCTTGGCAGGCTGGGAGGCACAGATACGCAGTATTTT	CAWVLGRLGGTDTQYF
few	TRBJ1-3	-	TRBV6-5	TGTGCCAGCAGTACGACAGGAAACACCATATATTTT	CASSTTGNTIYF
-	TRBJ2-1	-	TRBV29-1	TGCAGCGTTGAAGAGGTTGCTGGCGGAGTGAATGAGCAGTTCTTC	CSVEEVAGGVNEQFF
-	TRBJ2-3	TRBD1	TRBV28	TGTGCCAGCCAAACGTACAGGGGGAGCACAGATACGCAGTATTTT	CASQTYRGSTDTQYF
-	TRBJ1-4	-	TRBV28	TGTGCCAGCAGGGGAGATCCAACTAATGAAAAACTGTTTTTT	CASRGDPTNEKLFF
-	TRBJ2-7	TRBD2	TRBV5-5	TGTGCCAGCAGCTTGTATGGGGGCGGGGGGGCGGCCGAGCAGTACTTC	CASSLYGGGGAAEQYF
-	TRBJ1-2	-	TRBV7-5	TGTGTCAGAAGCAAAGGGATGCGCAACGGGGCTAACTATGGCTACACCTTC	CVRSKGMRNGANYGYTF
-	TRBJ2-1	TRBD2	TRBV5-4	TGTGCCAGCAGCCCGCTAGCGGGAAGAGGGAATGAGCAGTTCTTC	CASSPLAGRGNEQFF
-	TRBJ2-1	-	TRBV5-1	TGCGCCAGCAGCTTGAGTCAGGTGCAGCAGTTCTTC	CASSLSQVQQFF
once	TRBJ2-7	-	TRBV11-2	TGTGCCAGCAGCTTAGACTTCCAGGGTCTGTACGAGCAGTACTTC	CASSLDFQGLYEQYF
few	TRBJ1-1	-	TRBV6-1	TGTGCCAGCAGACAGGGTCTCCTCCGGAACACTGAAGCTTTCTTT	CASRQGLLRNTEAFF